The T cell receptor beta chain described here comes from a study of cytotoxic CD8 clonotypes in ibrutinib-treated CLL. Study-wide results and caveats: Against age-matched healthy donors, baseline clonality ran higher and tracked circulating CD8+ T-cell counts. Rising at ibrutinib response, clonality subsequently fell back toward baseline at progression. Among the clonotypes, public ones were uncommon and contracted or held stable on treatment.

About this clone itself: The target antigen is unknown.

With sequencing, the targeted depth ranged from 1 in 200,000 to 1 in 1 million T cells. Clones were sequenced by immunoSEQ multiplex PCR, and TCRdb holds only the in-frame ones, with some missing. The sample contains about 9,400 clones, under 65% of which appear only once. This sequence was found in a human donor with chronic lymphocytic leukemia. The starting material was PBMCs, obtained before ibrutinib treatment.

The CDR3 DNA reads as TGTGCCAGTAGTAGGGGACTTAGAAGTGCAGATACGCAGTATTTT. It specifies CASSRGLRSADTQYF. J is TRBJ2-3 and V is TRBV19, with D possibly being TRBD2 (6 bases). CDR1 and CDR2 from the germline V gene are LNHDA and SQIVND (reference sequence). The CDR3 covers 15 residues. V was pared by 4 bases and J by 4 bases, with 15 bases between.